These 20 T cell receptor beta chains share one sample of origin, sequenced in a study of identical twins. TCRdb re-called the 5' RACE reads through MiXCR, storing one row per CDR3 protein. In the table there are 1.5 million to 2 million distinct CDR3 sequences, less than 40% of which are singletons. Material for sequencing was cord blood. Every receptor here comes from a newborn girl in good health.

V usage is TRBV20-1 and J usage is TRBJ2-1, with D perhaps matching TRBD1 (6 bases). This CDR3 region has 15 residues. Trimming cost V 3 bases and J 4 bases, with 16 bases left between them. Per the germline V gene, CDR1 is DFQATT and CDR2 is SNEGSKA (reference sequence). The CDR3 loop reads CSARETGRGYNEQFF. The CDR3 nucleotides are TGCAGTGCTAGGGAGACAGGTCGAGGGTACAATGAGCAGTTCTTC.

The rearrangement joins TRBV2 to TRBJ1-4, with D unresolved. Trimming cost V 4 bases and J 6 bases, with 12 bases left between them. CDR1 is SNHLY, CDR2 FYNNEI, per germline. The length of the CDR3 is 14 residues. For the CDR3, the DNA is TGTGCCAGCAGTGCGAGGGAGGGCGATGAAAAACTGTTTTTT. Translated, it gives CASSAREGDEKLFF. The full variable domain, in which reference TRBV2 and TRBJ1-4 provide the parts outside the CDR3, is EPEVTQTPSHQVTQMGQEVILRCVPISNHLYFYWYRQILGQKVEFLVSFYNNEISEKSEIFDDQFSVERPDGSNFTLKIRSTKLEDSAMYFCASSAREGDEKLFFGSGTQLSVL.

The DNA of the CDR3 is TGCGCCAGCAGCTTGGGAGGAAATCAACCCTACGAGCAGTACTTC. It translates to CASSLGGNQPYEQYF. The chain uses TRBV5-1 and TRBJ2-7, with no clear D. CDR3 size: 15 residues. Looked up from germline, CDR1 is SGHRS and CDR2 is YFSETQ. V lost 0 bases, J lost 2 bases, and 12 bases lay in between. The full variable domain, rest sourced from reference TRBV5-1 and TRBJ2-7, is KAGVTQTPRYLIKTRGQQVTLSCSPISGHRSVSWYQQTPGQGLQFLFEYFSETQRNKGNFPGRFSGRQFSNSRSEMNVSTLELGDSALYLCASSLGGNQPYEQYFGPGTRLTVT.

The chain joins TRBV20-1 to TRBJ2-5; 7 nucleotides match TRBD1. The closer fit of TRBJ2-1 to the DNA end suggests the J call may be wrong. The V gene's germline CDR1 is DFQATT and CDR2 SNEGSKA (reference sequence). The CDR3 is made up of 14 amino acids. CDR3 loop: CSATGTAYQETQFF. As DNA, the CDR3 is TGCAGTGCTACCGGGACAGCGTACCAAGAGACCCAGTTCTTC.

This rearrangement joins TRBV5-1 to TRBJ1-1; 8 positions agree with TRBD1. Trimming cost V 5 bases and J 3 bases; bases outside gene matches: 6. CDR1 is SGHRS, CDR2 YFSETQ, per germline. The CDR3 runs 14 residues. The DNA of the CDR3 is TGCGCCAGCAGTCAGGGGGCGCGGGACACTGAAGCTTTCTTT. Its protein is CASSQGARDTEAFF. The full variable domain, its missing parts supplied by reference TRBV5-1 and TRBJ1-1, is KAGVTQTPRYLIKTRGQQVTLSCSPISGHRSVSWYQQTPGQGLQFLFEYFSETQRNKGNFPGRFSGRQFSNSRSEMNVSTLELGDSALYLCASSQGARDTEAFFGQGTRLTVV.

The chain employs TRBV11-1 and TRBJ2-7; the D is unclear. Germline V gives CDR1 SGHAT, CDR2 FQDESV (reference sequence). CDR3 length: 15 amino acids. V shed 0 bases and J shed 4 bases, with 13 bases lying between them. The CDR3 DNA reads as TGTGCCAGCAGCTTAGCTAGACCCGGCTCTTACGAGCAGTACTTC. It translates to CASSLARPGSYEQYF.

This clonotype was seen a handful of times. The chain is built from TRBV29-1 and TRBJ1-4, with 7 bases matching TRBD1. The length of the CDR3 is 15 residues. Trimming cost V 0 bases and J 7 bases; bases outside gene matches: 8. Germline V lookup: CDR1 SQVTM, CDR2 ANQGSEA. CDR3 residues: CSVEETGRAIEKLFF. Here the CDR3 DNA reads TGCAGCGTTGAAGAGACAGGGAGGGCTATTGAAAAACTGTTTTTT.

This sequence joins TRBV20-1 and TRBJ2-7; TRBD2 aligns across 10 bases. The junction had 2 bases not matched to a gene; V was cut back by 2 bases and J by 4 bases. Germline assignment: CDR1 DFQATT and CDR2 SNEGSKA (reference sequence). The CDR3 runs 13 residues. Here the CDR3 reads CSARQRGGYEQYF. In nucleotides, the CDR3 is TGCAGTGCTAGACAGCGGGGGGGGTACGAGCAGTACTTC.

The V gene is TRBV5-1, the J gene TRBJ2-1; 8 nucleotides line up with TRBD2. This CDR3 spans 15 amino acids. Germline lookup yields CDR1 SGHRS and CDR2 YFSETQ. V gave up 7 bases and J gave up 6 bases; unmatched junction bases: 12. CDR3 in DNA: TGCGCCAGCCACACTTCGAGCGGGAGTAGCAATGAGCAGTTCTTC. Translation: CASHTSSGSSNEQFF.

The CDR3 sequence: CASSRPPAYPPYRHSYNEQFF. The CDR3 DNA reads as TGTGCCAGCAGCCGACCCCCGGCGTACCCTCCTTATCGTCACTCCTACAATGAGCAGTTCTTC. V gene TRBV11-2 combines with J gene TRBJ2-1, with D unresolved. Germline CDR1 and CDR2: SGHAT and FQNNGV. The V end was cut by 5 bases, the J end by 0 bases, with 29 bases between. The CDR3 is made up of 21 amino acids.

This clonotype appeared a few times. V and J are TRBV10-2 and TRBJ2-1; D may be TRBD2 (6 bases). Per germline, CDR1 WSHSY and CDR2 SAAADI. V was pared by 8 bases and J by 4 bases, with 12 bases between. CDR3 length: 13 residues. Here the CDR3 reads CASGGAVYNEQFF. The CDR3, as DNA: TGCGCCAGCGGAGGGGCGGTATACAATGAGCAGTTCTTC.

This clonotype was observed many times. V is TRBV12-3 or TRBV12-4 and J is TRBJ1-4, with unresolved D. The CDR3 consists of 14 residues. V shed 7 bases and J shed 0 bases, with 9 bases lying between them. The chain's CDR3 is CASTPDATNEKLFF. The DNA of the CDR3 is TGTGCCAGCACCCCGGATGCAACTAATGAAAAACTGTTTTTT.

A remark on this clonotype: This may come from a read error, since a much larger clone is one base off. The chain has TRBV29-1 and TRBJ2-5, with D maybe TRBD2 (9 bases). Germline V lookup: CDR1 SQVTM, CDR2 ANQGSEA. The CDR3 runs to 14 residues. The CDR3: CTIRGREGHNEQYF. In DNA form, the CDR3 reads TGCACCATCAGGGGGCGGGAGGGCCACAATGAGCAGTACTTC.

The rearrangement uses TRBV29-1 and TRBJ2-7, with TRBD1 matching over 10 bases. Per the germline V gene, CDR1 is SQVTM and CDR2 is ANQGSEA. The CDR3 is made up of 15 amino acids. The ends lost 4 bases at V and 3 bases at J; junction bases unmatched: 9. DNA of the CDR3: TGCAGCGTTGTCCCCGAGACAGGGGGCGGCTACGAGCAGTACTTC. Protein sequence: CSVVPETGGGYEQYF.

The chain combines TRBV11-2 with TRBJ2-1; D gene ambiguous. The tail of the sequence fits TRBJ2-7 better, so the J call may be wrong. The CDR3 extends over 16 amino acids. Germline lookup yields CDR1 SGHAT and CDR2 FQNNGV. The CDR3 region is CASSLALLSSYNEQYF. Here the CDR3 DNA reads TGTGCCAGCAGCTTAGCCCTCCTGAGCTCCTACAATGAGCAGTACTTC.

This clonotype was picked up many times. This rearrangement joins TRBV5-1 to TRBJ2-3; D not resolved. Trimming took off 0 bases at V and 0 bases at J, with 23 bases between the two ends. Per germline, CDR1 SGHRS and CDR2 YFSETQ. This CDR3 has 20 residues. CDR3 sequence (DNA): TGCGCCAGCAGCTTGGCCGAGTTTCTTGGGTTGGCGACTAGCACAGATACGCAGTATTTT. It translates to CASSLAEFLGLATSTDTQYF.

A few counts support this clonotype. CDR3 protein: CASSVGPGTTEAFF. In DNA form, the CDR3 reads TGTGCCAGCAGCGTAGGACCGGGAACCACTGAAGCTTTCTTT. The genes are TRBV9 and TRBJ1-1; no reliable D call. V dropped 0 bases and J dropped 4 bases, with 10 bases sitting between them. CDR3 length: 14 residues. From germline, CDR1 is SGDLS and CDR2 YYNGEE.

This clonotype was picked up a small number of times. CDR3 in amino acids: CASSQLRDLGETQYF. The CDR3 nucleotides read TGTGCCAGCAGTCAGCTCCGGGATTTGGGGGAGACCCAGTACTTC. This chain connects TRBV7-8 to TRBJ2-5; weak D call: TRBD2 (5 bases). In germline, CDR1 is SGHVS, CDR2 FQNEAQ. The CDR3 covers 15 residues. With 6 bases removed from V and 5 bases from J, the gap between germline ends came to 19 bases.

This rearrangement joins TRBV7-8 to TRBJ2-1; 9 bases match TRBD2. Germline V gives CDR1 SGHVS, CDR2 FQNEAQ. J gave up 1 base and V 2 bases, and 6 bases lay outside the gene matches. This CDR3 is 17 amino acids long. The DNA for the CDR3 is TGTGCCAGCAGCTTACGCGGGAGCGGGAGGTCCTACAATGAGCAGTTCTTC. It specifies CASSLRGSGRSYNEQFF.

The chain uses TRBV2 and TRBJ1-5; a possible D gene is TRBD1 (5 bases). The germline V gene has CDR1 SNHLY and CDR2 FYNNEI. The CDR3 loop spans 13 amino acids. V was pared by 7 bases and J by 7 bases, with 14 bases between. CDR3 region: CASKGQMGQPQHF. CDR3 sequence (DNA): TGTGCCAGCAAAGGACAAATGGGCCAGCCCCAGCATTTT.